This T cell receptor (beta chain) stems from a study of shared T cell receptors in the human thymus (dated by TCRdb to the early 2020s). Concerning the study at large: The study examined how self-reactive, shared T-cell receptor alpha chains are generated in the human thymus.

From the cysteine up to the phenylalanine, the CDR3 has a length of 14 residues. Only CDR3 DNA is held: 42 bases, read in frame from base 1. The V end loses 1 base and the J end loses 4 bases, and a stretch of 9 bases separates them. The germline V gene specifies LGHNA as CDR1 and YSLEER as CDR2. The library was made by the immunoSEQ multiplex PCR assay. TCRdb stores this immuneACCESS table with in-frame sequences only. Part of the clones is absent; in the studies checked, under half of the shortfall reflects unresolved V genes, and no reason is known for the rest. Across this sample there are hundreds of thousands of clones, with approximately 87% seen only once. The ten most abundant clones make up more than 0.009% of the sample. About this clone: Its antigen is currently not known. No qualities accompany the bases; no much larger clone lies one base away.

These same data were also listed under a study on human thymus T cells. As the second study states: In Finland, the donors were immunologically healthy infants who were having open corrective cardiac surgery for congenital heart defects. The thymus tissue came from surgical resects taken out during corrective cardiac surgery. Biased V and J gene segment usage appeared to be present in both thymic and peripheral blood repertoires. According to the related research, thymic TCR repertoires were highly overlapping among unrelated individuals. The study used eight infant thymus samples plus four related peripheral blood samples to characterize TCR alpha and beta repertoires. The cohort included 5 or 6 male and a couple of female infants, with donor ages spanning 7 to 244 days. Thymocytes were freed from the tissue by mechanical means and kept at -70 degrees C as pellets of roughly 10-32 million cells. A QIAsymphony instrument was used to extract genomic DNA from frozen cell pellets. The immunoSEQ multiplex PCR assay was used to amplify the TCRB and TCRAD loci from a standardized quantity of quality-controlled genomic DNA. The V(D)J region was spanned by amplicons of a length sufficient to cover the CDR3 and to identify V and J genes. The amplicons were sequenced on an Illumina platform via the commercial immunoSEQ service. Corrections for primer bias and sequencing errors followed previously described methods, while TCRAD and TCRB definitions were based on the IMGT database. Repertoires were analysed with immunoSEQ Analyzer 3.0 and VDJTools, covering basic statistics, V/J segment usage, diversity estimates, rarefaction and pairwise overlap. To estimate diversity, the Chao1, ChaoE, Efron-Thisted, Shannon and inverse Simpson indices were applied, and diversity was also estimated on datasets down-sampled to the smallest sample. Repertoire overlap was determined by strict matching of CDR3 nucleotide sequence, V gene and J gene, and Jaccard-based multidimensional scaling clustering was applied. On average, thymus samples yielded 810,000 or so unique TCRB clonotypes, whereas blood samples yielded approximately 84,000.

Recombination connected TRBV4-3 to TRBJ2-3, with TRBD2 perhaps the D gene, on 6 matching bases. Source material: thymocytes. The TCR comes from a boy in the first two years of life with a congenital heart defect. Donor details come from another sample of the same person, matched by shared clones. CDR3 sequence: CASSQGLGPDTQYF. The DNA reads TGCGCCAGCAGCCAAGGACTAGGGCCAGATACGCAGTATTTT.